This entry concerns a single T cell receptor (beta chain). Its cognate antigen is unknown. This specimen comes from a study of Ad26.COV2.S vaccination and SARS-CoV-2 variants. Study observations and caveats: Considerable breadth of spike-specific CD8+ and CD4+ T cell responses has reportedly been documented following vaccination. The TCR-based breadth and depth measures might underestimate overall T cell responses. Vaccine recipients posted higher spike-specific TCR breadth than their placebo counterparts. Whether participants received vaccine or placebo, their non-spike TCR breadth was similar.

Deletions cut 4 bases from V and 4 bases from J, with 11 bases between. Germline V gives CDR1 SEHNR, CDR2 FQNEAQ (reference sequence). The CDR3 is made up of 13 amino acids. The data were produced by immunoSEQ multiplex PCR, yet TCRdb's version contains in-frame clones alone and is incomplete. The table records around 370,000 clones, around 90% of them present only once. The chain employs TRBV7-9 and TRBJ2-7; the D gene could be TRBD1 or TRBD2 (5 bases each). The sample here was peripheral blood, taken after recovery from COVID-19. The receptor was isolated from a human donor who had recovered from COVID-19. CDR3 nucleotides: TGTGCCAGCAGCTCACCTGGGGGATACGAGCAGTACTTC. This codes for CASSSPGGYEQYF.